This T cell receptor beta chain emerged from a study of blood T cells in healthy people across ages. Study results and limitations: Diversity figures derived from one million T cells were judged to underestimate the true value. The study found more naive CD4+ cells and higher diversity in long-lived than aged donors.

Trimming cost V 7 bases and J 5 bases; bases outside gene matches: 11. The length of the CDR3 is 15 residues. The second PCR ran about 6 to 11 cycles with a sample-barcoded 5' primer and J-beta primers. TCRdb fed the 5' RACE reads into MiXCR, producing one record per CDR3 protein. The sample holds approximately 700,000 distinct CDR3 sequences, about 32% seen once. This clonotype occurred many times. Its cognate antigen is unknown. This chain connects TRBV12-3 or TRBV12-4 to TRBJ2-5, with TRBD1 matching over 9 bases. The clonotype was recovered from an elderly woman in good health. Sequenced sample: blood. DNA for the CDR3: TGTGCCAGCACCGCGGGACAGGGTGGCCGGGAGACCCAGTACTTC. Amino acids: CASTAGQGGRETQYF.